This T cell receptor (beta chain) was identified during a study of blood T cell repertoires in COVID-19. Turning to the study itself: The United States, Italy and Spain provided the acute and convalescent COVID-19 samples. Sources were T cells, B-cell-depleted T cells, or PBMCs; the material itself was cDNA or gDNA.

CDR3 length equals 15 residues. Trimming left V 6 bases short and J 4 bases short, with 16 bases between. Per the germline V gene, CDR1 is MNHNY and CDR2 is SVGAGI (reference sequence). The method was immunoSEQ multiplex PCR; TCRdb's version includes in-frame clones alone and lacks a portion of them. This sample has 87,000 or so clones, with approximately 83% found just once. This clonotype originated in a woman between 65 and 79 years old with acute or convalescent COVID-19. The chain has TRBV6-6 and TRBJ1-3, with D possibly matching TRBD1 (5 bases). What was sequenced was peripheral blood. CDR3 sequence: CASRQGGSAGNTIYF. The CDR3, as DNA: TGTGCCAGCAGGCAGGGAGGGTCAGCGGGAAACACCATATATTTT.